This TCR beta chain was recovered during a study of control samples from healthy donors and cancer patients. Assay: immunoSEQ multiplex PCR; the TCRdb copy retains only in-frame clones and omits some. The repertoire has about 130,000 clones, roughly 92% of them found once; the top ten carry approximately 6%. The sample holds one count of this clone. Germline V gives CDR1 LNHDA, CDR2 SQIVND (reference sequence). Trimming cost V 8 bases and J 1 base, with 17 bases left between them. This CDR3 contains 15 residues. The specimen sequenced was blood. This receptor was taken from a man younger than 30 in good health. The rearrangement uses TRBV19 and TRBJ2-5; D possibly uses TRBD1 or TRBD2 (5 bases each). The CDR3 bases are TGTGCCAGTGGGGGATCATCCGGACTCCAAGAGACCCAGTACTTC. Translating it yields CASGGSSGLQETQYF. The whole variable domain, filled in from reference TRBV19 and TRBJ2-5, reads DGGITQSPKYLFRKEGQNVTLSCEQNLNHDAMYWYRQDPGQGLRLIYYSQIVNDFQKGDIAEGYSVSREKKESFPLTVTSAQKNPTAFYLCASGGSSGLQETQYFGPGTRLLVL.